This T cell receptor beta chain was captured in a study of shared clonotypes between healthy human individuals. Study at large: The donor pool was made up of a couple of women and three men aged 18 to 49. Three plates each covered CD4 naive and memory; CD8 naive two, CD8 memory one. Study-wide points: A few donors had approximately 4.6% of their naive CD4 clonotypes in common.

Every immunoSEQ plate was one replicate of a subset's evenly spread DNA. The method was immunoSEQ multiplex PCR; TCRdb's version includes in-frame clones alone and lacks a portion of them. The sample consists of 600,000 to 750,000 clones, roughly 88% of them appearing once. From germline, CDR1 is MDHEN and CDR2 SYDVKM. This CDR3 is built from 16 residues. Trimming shortened V by 6 bases and J by 0 bases, and 14 bases separated the two germline ends. This clone occurred once. Its cognate antigen is unknown. This chain links TRBV28 with TRBJ1-4, with D perhaps TRBD1 (5 bases). This TCR derives from a man aged 18 to 29 in good health. Some clones in this sample may be carry-over from other donors' samples. The sample taken for sequencing was memory CD8+ T cells from PBMCs. The subset was: CD45RO+ cells pooled with CCR7-negative TemRA cells. CDR3 amino acids: CASRVRMGPTNEKLFF. In nucleotides, the CDR3 is TGTGCCAGCAGGGTCAGAATGGGGCCAACTAATGAAAAACTGTTTTTT.